This section outlines one T cell receptor beta chain sequence together with its context. Its antigen remains undetermined. No per-base quality is available; no much larger clone lies one base away. The twin pairs came from the European Cystic Fibrosis Twin and Sibling Study Cohort, which recruited patients from roughly 160 CF clinics across 14 European countries. Both zygosity and CFTR genotype were checked in-house, and zygosity was tested with multiplex PCR across nine short tandem repeat loci. Each twin gave a peripheral blood sample, and clinical parameters were documented on that same day of blood sampling. Phenol/chloroform extraction was used to isolate genomic DNA from peripheral blood cells, and the DNA was then kept in TE buffer at 4 degrees C. This sample is part of a study of monozygotic twins with cystic fibrosis (dated by TCRdb to 2020 to 2022). Describing the broader study: Around 3 micrograms of fragmented DNA went through roughly 15 PCR cycles to produce barcoded libraries. The study compared TCR beta repertoires within and between 16 monozygotic twin pairs with cystic fibrosis to assess genetic influence on V and J gene usage. The cohort included ten female and six male twin pairs, mostly children and adolescents, aged about 2.0 to 40 years with a median of roughly 10 years. On the day of blood sampling, twins were ranked among 1,060 cohort participants for weight-for-height and for FEVPerc (FEV1 disease centile). Data for three of the twin pairs had been reported previously in another context.

Study-wide conclusions, independent of this receptor: Simpson clonality tended to be low (median about 0.009), which suggests a naive-dominated repertoire, although clonality was higher in the most severely affected patients. No association turned up between shared CDR3 numbers and age, concordance or disease severity, and the cohort was small. V gene usage was most similar to the co-twin in 13 of 16 pairs, and J usage was most similar to the co-twin in 8 of 16 pairs, which suggests genetic constraints. Significantly higher nucleotide-identical clonotype sharing was observed within monozygotic CF twin pairs than between unrelated CF individuals (P = 0.000026, Mann-Whitney).

TCR beta CDR3 regions were amplified by multiplex PCR with the immunoSEQ immune profiling system according to the manufacturer's instructions. An Illumina NextSeq system was used to carry out the sequencing. In the source study's methods: Sequence data were processed on the immunoSEQ Analyzer platform, and clonality was computed as the square root of Simpson's index of productive rearrangements. V and J usage similarity was measured by Jensen-Shannon distance, and CDR3 generation probabilities were computed with OLGA. Shared CDR3 sequences were searched in the immuneACCESS database (August 2020) and in VDJdb (December 2020). TCRdb holds this immuneACCESS table with in-frame rearrangements only. Some clones are missing; in checked studies, unresolved V genes explain under half, and the rest has no known cause. V and J calls plus clone size are reproduced from that table; the DNA served to infer D and trimming. The sample profile shows over 20,000 clones; approximately 97% of them were found once. The ten largest make up 0.12% to 0.15% of the sample.

Trimming accounts for 3 bases at V and 10 bases at J, while the number of junction bases matched to no gene is 15. Counted from cysteine to phenylalanine, this CDR3 has 16 amino acids. This entry keeps only the CDR3 DNA: 48 bases, framed from base 1. For CDR1 and CDR2, the germline V gene (reference sequence) lists LNHDA and SQIVND. This sequence uses TRBV19 and TRBJ2-4, and 7 junctional nucleotides match TRBD1. This sequence originates from a girl aged 5 to 17 with cystic fibrosis. Sample: blood. The CDR3 sequence is CASSIAPPTGSEIQYF. The DNA sequence reads TGTGCCAGTAGTATCGCCCCACCGACAGGGTCCGAAATTCAGTACTTC.